This T cell receptor (beta chain) was sequenced for a study of radiotherapy plus CTLA-4 blockade in lung cancer. Across the whole study: Across the patients, objective responses occurred in 18%, and disease control in under 35%.

Study observations and caveats: TCR clones from tumors expanded in blood after radiotherapy plus ipilimumab. The authors reported that early blood T cell clone dynamics, with interferon-beta, best predicted response.

This clone was observed a few times. What it recognizes is unknown. The junction departs from germline at one end; a sequencing error may be responsible. The study gave focal radiation plus ipilimumab CTLA-4 blockade to patients with chemo-refractory metastatic non-small-cell lung cancer. The CDR3 is made up of 14 amino acids. Germline V gives CDR1 MNHNS, CDR2 SASEGT. Sequencing was performed with immunoSEQ multiplex PCR; in TCRdb, only in-frame clones are kept and a portion is missing. The sample has around 40,000 clones, 75% seen once. The chain carries TRBV6-1 and TRBJ2-1; unclear D gene. This clonotype originated in a human donor with non-small cell lung cancer who had stable disease on radiotherapy plus ipilimumab. Specimen: peripheral blood, collected from a patient treated with radiotherapy plus ipilimumab. As DNA, the CDR3 is TGTGCCATCAGTGAGCGCTCTGCCTACAATGAGCAGTTCTTC. Translating gives CAISERSAYNEQFF.